The present T cell receptor (beta chain) was sequenced within a study of response to subunit inactivated influenza vaccine listed by TCRdb under 2018. Background on the whole study: To follow how T cells responded to a trivalent subunit inactivated influenza vaccine, the researchers relied on deep quantitative profiling of the T cell receptor repertoire.

Concerning this clonotype itself: Its cognate antigen has yet to be identified. There are no base qualities to consult, and no much larger clone falls within one base.

The paper as a whole reports these results and caveats: The authors suggested that each seasonal influenza vaccination may recruit only a limited number of new T cells.

Libraries came from RT-PCR. TCRdb lists the instrument as Illumina HiSeq 2500. TCRdb reprocessing: public reads trimmed at Q25 with fastp, clones called with MiXCR, in-frame beta chains kept. When rows share a CDR3 protein, they turn into one entry using the most common DNA and genes. The sample records about 500,000 distinct CDR3 sequences, more than 7% of which are singletons. The ten biggest clones cover roughly 13% of the sample. The junction shows trimming of 8 bases on V and 8 bases on J, plus 15 bases between the germline ends. CDR1 and CDR2 are drawn from the germline V gene (reference sequence): PRHDT, FYEKMQ. Including cysteine and phenylalanine, the CDR3 has 12 amino acids. Only the CDR3 region is kept as DNA, spanning 36 bases read in frame from base 1.

The sequence came from a man in his fifties or sixties who received an inactivated influenza vaccine. Donor details come from another sample of the same person, matched by shared clones. Sequencing was performed on PBMCs from blood, taken roughly 24 months after vaccination. The chain employs TRBV13 and TRBJ1-2; the D gene cannot be resolved reliably. The nucleotide sequence is given as TGTGCCAGCTTGGTAGGGAGAGCGGGCTACACCTTC. Its protein product is CASLVGRAGYTF.